What follows are 21 T cell receptor beta chains derived from one specimen sequenced in a study of T-cell reconstitution after alpha-beta-depleted transplantation in children. Researchers prepared the TCRbeta library using unique molecular identifiers, the study reports. Using its own MiXCR run on the PCR reads, TCRdb lists one record per CDR3 protein. The data contain more than 60,000 distinct CDR3 sequences, about 7% of them singletons. This specimen consisted of PBMCs from the stem cell graft donor, obtained from the stem cell graft. These TCRs come from a human donor who donated a stem cell graft to a child with acute lymphoblastic leukemia.

This clonotype was seen repeatedly, ten times or more. The chain couples TRBV5-5 to TRBJ1-4; 7 bases line up with TRBD1. In germline, CDR1 is SGHKS, CDR2 YYEKEE (reference sequence). The J segment lost 2 bases and the V segment lost 3 bases, leaving 7 bases of the junction unmatched. The CDR3 is 16 amino acids. CDR3 in amino acids: CASSSNDRVTNEKLFF. For the CDR3, the DNA is TGTGCCAGCAGCTCGAACGACAGGGTGACTAATGAAAAACTGTTTTTT. Full variable domain (remainder filled in from reference TRBV5-5 and TRBJ1-4): DAGVTQSPTHLIKTRGQQVTLRCSPISGHKSVSWYQQVLGQGPQFIFQYYEKEERGRGNFPDRFSARQFPNYSSELNVNALLLGDSALYLCASSSNDRVTNEKLFFGSGTQLSVL.

In its sample, this clonotype was seen many times. V and J are TRBV29-1 and TRBJ2-2; 9 bases are shared with TRBD2. The germline V gene encodes CDR1 SQVTM and CDR2 ANQGSEA. V lost 5 bases to trimming and J lost 2 bases; unmatched junction nucleotides: 6. This CDR3 spans 15 amino acids. The CDR3 sequence: CSVPAGGPNTGELFF. The CDR3 region has the DNA TGCAGCGTTCCTGCGGGAGGGCCCAACACCGGGGAGCTGTTTTTT.

This clonotype was picked up many times. V gene TRBV11-2 combines with J gene TRBJ2-5, with TRBD1 identical over 11 bases. V shed 1 base, J shed 4 bases, and the junction held 5 bases outside the gene matches. The CDR3 is 16 amino acids. The germline V gene has CDR1 SGHAT and CDR2 FQNNGV. Here the CDR3 DNA reads TGTGCCAGCAGCTTAGGGTGGACAGGGGGCTTAGAGACCCAGTACTTC. It is translated as CASSLGWTGGLETQYF.

This clonotype was seen ten or more times. This chain uses TRBV19 with TRBJ2-1; 7 nucleotides agree with TRBD2. The germline CDR1 and CDR2 sequences are LNHDA and SQIVND (reference sequence). The CDR3 is 15 residues long. V was pared by 6 bases and J by 2 bases, with 7 bases of the junction left unmatched. CDR3 amino acids: CASSITGTTYNEQFF. CDR3 bases: TGTGCCAGTAGCATCACCGGGACTACCTACAATGAGCAGTTCTTC.

This clonotype was observed many times. The J gene is TRBJ2-1, the V gene TRBV29-1; D may correspond to TRBD1 or TRBD2 (5 bases each). The CDR3 is 12 residues long. Germline CDR1 and CDR2: SQVTM and ANQGSEA. V lost 8 bases and J 2 bases, leaving 10 bases between the germline ends. The CDR3 coding sequence is TGCAGCACGGGGCGAACCTACAATGAGCAGTTCTTC. Its translation is CSTGRTYNEQFF.

This chain joins TRBV21-1 and TRBJ2-1; the D segment call TRBD1 is taken from the table without a DNA check. TRBV21-1 is given as a pseudogene. There are 17 residues in the CDR3. CDR3 amino acids: CASSIRGTGISYNEQFF. The DNA for the CDR3 is TGTGCCAGCAGCATACGTGGGACAGGGATTTCCTACAATGAGCAGTTCTTC.

This clonotype came up many times. This chain joins TRBV6-5 and TRBJ2-1, with no clear D. CDR1 MNHEY and CDR2 SVGAGI come from the germline V gene. The CDR3 is made up of 14 amino acids. With 2 bases removed from V and 6 bases from J, the gap between germline ends came to 11 bases. The DNA for the CDR3 is TGTGCCAGCAGTTACCCGGGCGCGAGCAATGAGCAGTTCTTC. Translated: CASSYPGASNEQFF.

This clonotype was recorded many times. The chain combines TRBV2 with TRBJ1-2, with D perhaps matching TRBD1 (5 bases). Trimming cost V 5 bases and J 8 bases, with 12 bases left between them. From germline, CDR1 is SNHLY and CDR2 FYNNEI. CDR3 length: 12 amino acids. The CDR3 loop is CASSSGLGGYTF. In DNA, the CDR3 is TGTGCCAGCAGTTCGGGACTTGGGGGCTACACCTTC.

This clonotype occurred many times. V gene TRBV5-6 combines with J gene TRBJ1-5, with D unclear. The CDR3 extends over 12 amino acids. V was cut by 5 bases and J by 4 bases, with 7 bases left in between. From germline, CDR1 is SGHDT and CDR2 YYEEEE. The CDR3 DNA reads as TGTGCCAGCAGTCCGAGGAATCAGCCCCAGCATTTT. This codes for CASSPRNQPQHF.

This clonotype showed up many times. V is TRBV4-2 and J is TRBJ1-4; no reliable D call. CDR3 length: 17 amino acids. CDR1 and CDR2 (germline): LGHNA, YNFKEQ. The V gene lost 0 bases and the J gene lost 0 bases, with 11 bases spanning the gap. CDR3 sequence: CASSQDLQHATNEKLFF. The CDR3 DNA reads as TGTGCCAGCAGCCAAGATCTCCAGCATGCAACTAATGAAAAACTGTTTTTT.

The chain links TRBV28 to TRBJ1-6; perhaps TRBD1 as D (6 bases). The ends were cut back, 7 bases at V and 7 bases at J, with 17 bases in the middle. This CDR3 has 15 amino acids. Germline CDR1 reads MDHEN; CDR2 reads SYDVKM. The CDR3: CASNHPRGRNSPLHF. The CDR3 bases are TGTGCCAGCAACCACCCCAGGGGAAGGAATTCACCCCTCCACTTT.

This clonotype has a handful of counts. Mismatch with germline at one junction end may stem from a read error. The V and J genes are TRBV19 and TRBJ2-6; 7 bases agree with TRBD1. Germline V gene data show CDR1 as LNHDA and CDR2 as SQIVND (reference sequence). CDR3 length: 17 amino acids. CDR3 loop: CASSIAKQGKGANFLTF. DNA of the CDR3: TGTGCCAGTAGTATAGCCAAACAGGGGAAAGGGGCCAACTTCCTGACTTTC.

This clonotype came up many times. The chain joins TRBV7-2 to TRBJ2-1, with D unresolved. Germline V gene lookup returns CDR1 SGHTA and CDR2 FQGNSA. The CDR3 loop spans 15 amino acids. V lost 4 bases, J lost 1 base, and 11 bases lay in between. CDR3 loop: CASSSDVGSYNEQFF. For the CDR3, the DNA is TGTGCCAGCAGCTCTGACGTGGGGTCCTACAATGAGCAGTTCTTC.

This clonotype has a count of ten or more. This rearrangement joins TRBV24-1 to TRBJ1-6; TRBD1 matches 7 bases. CDR1 is KGHDR, CDR2 SFDVKD, per germline. The CDR3 is made up of 18 amino acids. J was trimmed by 0 bases and V by 7 bases; bases with no gene match: 11. As DNA, the CDR3 is TGTGCCACCAGCGGCCCCCCGGGACAGAGCTCCTATAATTCACCCCTCCACTTT. This codes for CATSGPPGQSSYNSPLHF.

The rearrangement links TRBV12-3 or TRBV12-4 to TRBJ1-1; D is uncertain. The CDR3 is made up of 14 amino acids. V shed 7 bases and J shed 0 bases, with 12 bases lying between them. The CDR3, as DNA: TGTGCCAGCATCCCCCGAGCCTTGAACACTGAAGCTTTCTTT. This sequence encodes CASIPRALNTEAFF.

V and J are TRBV6-1 and TRBJ2-5; 8 bases match TRBD1. V lost 5 bases, J lost 3 bases, and 2 bases stayed unmatched. CDR1 MNHNS and CDR2 SASEGT come from the germline V gene. CDR3 length equals 13 residues. CDR3 in amino acids: CASSWTGKETQYF. CDR3 coding DNA: TGTGCCAGCAGTTGGACAGGGAAAGAGACCCAGTACTTC.

This clonotype was detected ten times or more. The chain uses TRBV5-1 and TRBJ1-2; D is possibly TRBD1 (6 bases). V lost 0 bases and J 1 base, leaving 13 bases between the germline ends. The CDR3 spans 16 residues. Per the germline V gene, CDR1 is SGHRS and CDR2 is YFSETQ. In nucleotides, the CDR3 is TGCGCCAGCAGCTTGGACGGGACACCACTTAACTATGGCTACACCTTC. The encoded protein is CASSLDGTPLNYGYTF. The full variable domain, in which reference TRBV5-1 and TRBJ1-2 provide the parts outside the CDR3, is KAGVTQTPRYLIKTRGQQVTLSCSPISGHRSVSWYQQTPGQGLQFLFEYFSETQRNKGNFPGRFSGRQFSNSRSEMNVSTLELGDSALYLCASSLDGTPLNYGYTFGSGTRLTVV.

This clonotype was recorded many times. The gene calls are TRBV9 and TRBJ2-7; the match to TRBD1 covers 7 bases. Germline V gene lookup returns CDR1 SGDLS and CDR2 YYNGEE. The CDR3 contains 15 residues. V lost 4 bases, J lost 4 bases, and 11 bases stayed unmatched. CDR3 sequence: CASSIDPGQIYEQYF. CDR3 nucleotide sequence: TGTGCCAGCAGCATAGACCCGGGACAGATATACGAGCAGTACTTC. Complete variable domain (other parts from reference TRBV9 and TRBJ2-7): DSGVTQTPKHLITATGQRVTLRCSPRSGDLSVYWYQQSLDQGLQFLIQYYNGEERAKGNILERFSAQQFPDLHSELNLSSLELGDSALYFCASSIDPGQIYEQYFGPGTRLTVT.

With respect to this clonotype: This clone may be a read error of a much larger clone one base away. The chain recombines TRBV5-1 with TRBJ2-7, with a possible D match to TRBD1 (6 bases). CDR1 and CDR2 from the germline V gene are SGHRS and YFSETQ. The CDR3 is 14 residues long. Here the CDR3 DNA reads TGCGCCAGCAGCTTGGCACAGGGCAAGAGCGAGCAGTGCTTC. Its translation is CASSLAQGKSEQCF.

This chain joins TRBV5-5 and TRBJ2-7; TRBD1 aligns across 8 bases. V was pared by 4 bases and J by 3 bases, with 6 bases of the junction left unmatched. Germline V gene lookup returns CDR1 SGHKS and CDR2 YYEKEE (reference sequence). The CDR3 is 14 amino acids. CDR3 sequence reads: CASSVGTGGYEQYF. CDR3 bases: TGTGCCAGCAGCGTCGGGACAGGTGGCTACGAGCAGTACTTC.

This clonotype occurred many times. This chain uses TRBV5-5 with TRBJ1-2; the D gene is possibly TRBD1 (5 bases). The CDR3 has 15 amino acids. The ends were cut back, 0 bases at V and 2 bases at J, with 11 bases in the middle. Germline CDR1 reads SGHKS; CDR2 reads YYEKEE (reference sequence). The CDR3 sequence is CASSLVGVENYGYTF. DNA of the CDR3: TGTGCCAGCAGCTTGGTAGGGGTGGAAAACTATGGCTACACCTTC.